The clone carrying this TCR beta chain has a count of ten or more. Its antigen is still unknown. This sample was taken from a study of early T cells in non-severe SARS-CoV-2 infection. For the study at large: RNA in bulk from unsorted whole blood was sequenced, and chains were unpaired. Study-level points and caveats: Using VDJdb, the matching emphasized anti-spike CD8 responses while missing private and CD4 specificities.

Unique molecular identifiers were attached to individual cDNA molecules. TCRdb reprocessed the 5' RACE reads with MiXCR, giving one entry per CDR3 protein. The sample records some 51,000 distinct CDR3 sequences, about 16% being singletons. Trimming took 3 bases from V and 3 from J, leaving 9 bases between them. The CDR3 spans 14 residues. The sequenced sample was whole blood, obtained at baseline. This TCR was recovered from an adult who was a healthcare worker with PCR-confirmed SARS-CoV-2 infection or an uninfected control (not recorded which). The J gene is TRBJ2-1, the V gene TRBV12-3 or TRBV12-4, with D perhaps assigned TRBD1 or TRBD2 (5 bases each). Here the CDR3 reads CASSFGTDYNEQFF. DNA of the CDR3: TGTGCCAGCAGTTTCGGGACGGACTACAATGAGCAGTTCTTC.